Sequencing of this T cell receptor (beta chain) was carried out in a study of T cell repertoires in cytomegalovirus infection (dated by TCRdb to between 2017 and 2020). Turning to the overall study: Because public TCR beta signatures pointed to carriage of CMV infection together with the matching HLA type, the HLA type of each donor mattered for the analysis.

Sequenced using an Illumina HiSeq 1500. TCRdb's own reprocessing of the public reads used fastp at Q25 and MiXCR and kept productive beta chains. Rows are unified per CDR3 protein, each entry keeping the most common DNA and genes. The sample contains 450,000 to 550,000 distinct CDR3 sequences, about 17% of them found a single time. The biggest ten clones account for more than 20% of the sample. What the study reported, not specific to this receptor: The ex vivo response was dominated by HLA-C-restricted CMV-specific TCR beta clonotypes, which also provided the single most frequent clonotype in two of eight donors. In both this cohort and an independent cohort of some 350 donors, the cumulative frequency of public TCR beta family members distinguished carriers of CMV infection plus the relevant HLA type.

CDR1 SGHTA and CDR2 FQGTGA are derived from the germline V gene. The CDR3 runs 15 residues from the cysteine to the phenylalanine. Left in the record is the CDR3 DNA by itself, 45 bases read in frame from the first base. Between the V and J ends, shortened by 4 bases and 0 bases respectively, the junction contains 11 bases. As regards this clonotype: No antigen is known for it. Being one base from a much bigger clone, this may be a read error.

The chain employs TRBV7-3 and TRBJ2-3; the D segment is perhaps TRBD1 or TRBD2, each sharing 5 matched bases. Source material: CD8+ T cells from PBMCs. The receptor's source is a human donor in good health (CMV status not recorded). Some clones in this sample may be carry-over from other donors' samples. The nucleotides read TGTGCCAGCAGCTCCGCGTGGGGGAGCACAGATACGCAGTATTTT. It is translated as CASSSAWGSTDTQYF. Extended through the reference TRBV7-3 and TRBJ2-3 proteins, this CDR3 yields the full variable domain: GAGVSQTPSNKVTEKGKYVELRCDPISGHTALYWYRQSLGQGPEFLIYFQGTGAADDSGLPNDRFFAVRPEGSVSTLKIQRTERGDSAVYLCASSSAWGSTDTQYFGPGTRLTVL.